The T cell receptor (beta chain) described here comes from a study of CD8+CD57+ T cells in acquired aplastic anemia. Turning to the study itself: Each DNA sample taken from sorted CD4+ and CD8+ cells came to about 3.2 ug on average. Average CD4+ read depth in healthy donors was around 9.9 million reads.

CDR3 and TCR beta VDJ profiling relied on genomic DNA as the template. TCRdb redid the calling of the reads with MiXCR, one entry per CDR3 protein. The sample lists around 180,000 distinct CDR3 sequences, 63% occurring once. The germline V gene encodes CDR1 SGHVS and CDR2 FQNEAQ. V lost 3 bases to trimming and J lost 6 bases, with 8 bases between them. This CDR3 spans 12 amino acids. Study results and limitations: Patients and controls shared around 30 CD8+ CDR3 sequences. CD8+ Simpson's diversity did not differ significantly between patients and controls.

In regard to this clonotype: Its antigen is still unknown.

This clonotype was sampled from a human donor in good health. The genes are TRBV7-8 and TRBJ1-1; D is unclear. The sample taken for sequencing was sorted CD4+, CD8+, or CD8+CD57+ T cells (not recorded which) from PBMCs. This chain's CDR3 is CASSFRLAEAFF. The CDR3 bases are TGTGCCAGCAGCTTCCGCCTGGCTGAAGCTTTCTTT.